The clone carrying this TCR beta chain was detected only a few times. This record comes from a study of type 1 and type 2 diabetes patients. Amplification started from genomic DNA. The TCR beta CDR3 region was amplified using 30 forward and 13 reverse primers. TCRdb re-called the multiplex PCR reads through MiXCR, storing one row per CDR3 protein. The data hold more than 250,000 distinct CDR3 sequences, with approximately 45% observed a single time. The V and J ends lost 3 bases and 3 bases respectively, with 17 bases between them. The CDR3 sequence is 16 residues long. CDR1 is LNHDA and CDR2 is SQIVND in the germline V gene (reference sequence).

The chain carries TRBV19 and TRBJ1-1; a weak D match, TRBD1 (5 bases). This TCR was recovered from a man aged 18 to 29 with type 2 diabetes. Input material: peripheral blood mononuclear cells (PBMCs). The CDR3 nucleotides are TGTGCCAGTAGTATTCAGGGAAAGGTTTTGGACACTGAAGCTTTCTTT. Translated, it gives CASSIQGKVLDTEAFF.